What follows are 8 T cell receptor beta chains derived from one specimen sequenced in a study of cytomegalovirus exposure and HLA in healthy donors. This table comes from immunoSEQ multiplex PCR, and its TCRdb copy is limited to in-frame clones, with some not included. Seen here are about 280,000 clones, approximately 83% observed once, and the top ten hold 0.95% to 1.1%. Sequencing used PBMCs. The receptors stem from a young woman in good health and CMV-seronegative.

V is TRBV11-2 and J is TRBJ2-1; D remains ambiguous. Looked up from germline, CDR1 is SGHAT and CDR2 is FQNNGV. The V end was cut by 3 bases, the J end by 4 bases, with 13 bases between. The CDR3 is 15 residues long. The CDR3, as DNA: TGTGCCAGCAGCTTCGGCACGGGTCTGTACAATGAGCAGTTCTTC. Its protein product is CASSFGTGLYNEQFF.

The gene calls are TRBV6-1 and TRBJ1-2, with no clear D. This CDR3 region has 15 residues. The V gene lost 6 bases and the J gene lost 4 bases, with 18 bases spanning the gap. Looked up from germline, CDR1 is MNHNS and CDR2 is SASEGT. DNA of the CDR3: TGTGCCAGCAGCGCCATCAGTCTTTTTGGCTATGGCTACACCTTC. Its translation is CASSAISLFGYGYTF.

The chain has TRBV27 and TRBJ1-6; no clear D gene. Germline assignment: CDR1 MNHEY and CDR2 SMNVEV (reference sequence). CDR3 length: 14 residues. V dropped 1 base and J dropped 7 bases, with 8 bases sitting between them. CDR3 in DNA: TGTGCCAGCAGTTTATACAAGGAGAATTCACCCCTCCACTTT. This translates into CASSLYKENSPLHF.

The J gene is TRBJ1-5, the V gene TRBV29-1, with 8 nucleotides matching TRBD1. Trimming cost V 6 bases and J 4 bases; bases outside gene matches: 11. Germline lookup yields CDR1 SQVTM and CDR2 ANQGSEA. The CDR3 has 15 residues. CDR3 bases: TGCAGCGTGGCCATCCAGGGGGCGAAAAATCAGCCCCAGCATTTT. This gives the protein CSVAIQGAKNQPQHF.

The CDR3: CASRGLAGPYEQYF. The DNA of the CDR3 is TGTGCCAGCAGGGGGTTAGCGGGTCCCTACGAGCAGTACTTC. The chain combines TRBV6-1 with TRBJ2-7; 7 positions match TRBD2. The CDR3 loop spans 14 amino acids. Germline assignment: CDR1 MNHNS and CDR2 SASEGT. The junction had 7 bases not matched to a gene; V was cut back by 6 bases and J by 2 bases.

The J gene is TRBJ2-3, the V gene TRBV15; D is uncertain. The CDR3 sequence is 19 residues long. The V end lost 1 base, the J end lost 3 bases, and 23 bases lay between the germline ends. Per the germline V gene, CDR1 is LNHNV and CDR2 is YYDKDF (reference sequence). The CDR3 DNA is TGTGCCACCAGCAGAGTTCGACTCTTGTCTATACTTGGGACAGATACGCAGTATTTT. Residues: CATSRVRLLSILGTDTQYF.

CDR3 sequence (DNA): TGTGCCAACAAACAGGGTATGGCCACTGAAGCTTTCTTT. Protein sequence: CANKQGMATEAFF. The chain recombines TRBV6-4 with TRBJ1-1, with D possibly TRBD1 on 6 matching bases. Germline V gene lookup returns CDR1 MRHNA and CDR2 SNTAGT. Trimming left V 10 bases short and J 4 bases short, with 16 bases between. The CDR3 spans 13 residues.

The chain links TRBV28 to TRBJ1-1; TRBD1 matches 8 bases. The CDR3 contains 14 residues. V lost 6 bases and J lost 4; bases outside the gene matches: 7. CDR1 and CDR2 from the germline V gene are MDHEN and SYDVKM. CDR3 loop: CASRTTGGSTEAFF. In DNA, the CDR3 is TGTGCCAGCAGAACCACAGGGGGTTCCACTGAAGCTTTCTTT.